Shown below are 5 T cell receptor beta chains from a single sample sequenced in a study of blood T cells in healthy people across ages (dated by TCRdb to 2013 to 2016). Library generation was performed with 5' RACE. This sample was sequenced with an Illumina HiSeq 2500. A second PCR of roughly 7 to 11 cycles was performed with a sample-barcoded 5' primer and a J-beta primer mix. Through fastp at Q25 and MiXCR, TCRdb rebuilt clones from the public reads, retaining in-frame beta chains. Every distinct CDR3 protein forms one entry, paired with its most common genes and DNA. The sample table contains about 1.1 million distinct CDR3 sequences; only one count was recorded for 30% to 40% of them. The ten largest clones take up about an eighth of the sample. Specimen: blood. These receptors were collected from a man aged 18-30 years in good health.

The V and J genes are TRBV27 and TRBJ2-1; TRBD2 agrees at 10 bases. The CDR3 totals 18 residues. The junction had 14 bases not matched to a gene; V was cut back by 6 bases and J by 3 bases. CDR1 is MNHEY, CDR2 SMNVEV, per germline (reference sequence). The CDR3, as DNA: TGTGCCAGCAGCTGGGCCGCCGGAGCGGGGGGGCTCTACAATGAGCAGTTCTTC. Its translation: CASSWAAGAGGLYNEQFF.

The rearrangement joins TRBV19 to TRBJ2-5; 7 positions match TRBD1. The J call is in doubt because the DNA end fits TRBJ2-7 better. The CDR3 contains 11 residues. Germline V lookup: CDR1 LNHDA, CDR2 SQIVND (reference sequence). CDR3: CASRQGSEQYF. CDR3 in DNA: TGTGCCAGCCGACAGGGAAGCGAGCAGTACTTC.

The V and J genes are TRBV3-1 and TRBJ2-1, with a tentative D call TRBD1 (5 bases). There are 13 residues in the CDR3. V lost 0 bases and J 15 bases, leaving 15 bases between the germline ends. CDR1 and CDR2 (germline): LGHDT, YNNKEL (reference sequence). This chain's CDR3 is CASSQELQMGRFF. The CDR3, as DNA: TGTGCCAGCAGCCAAGAACTACAAATGGGGCGGTTCTTC.

This clonotype came up a few times. The rearrangement uses TRBV4-2 and TRBJ2-3; no reliable D call. CDR3 length: 14 residues. V was cut by 4 bases and J by 1 base, with 9 bases left in between. Germline assignment: CDR1 LGHNA and CDR2 YNFKEQ. The CDR3 bases are TGTGCCAGCAGCCCTCGAGAGGGCACAGATACGCAGTATTTT. It translates to CASSPREGTDTQYF.

The V gene is TRBV20-1, the J gene TRBJ1-5; D is possibly TRBD1 (5 bases). Germline V gene data show CDR1 as DFQATT and CDR2 as SNEGSKA (reference sequence). CDR3 length: 13 residues. Trimming took 6 bases from V and 6 from J, leaving 15 bases between them. Here the CDR3 DNA reads TGCAGTGCCCATAAGGAGGGGCTTCAGCCCCAGCATTTT. Encoded protein: CSAHKEGLQPQHF.